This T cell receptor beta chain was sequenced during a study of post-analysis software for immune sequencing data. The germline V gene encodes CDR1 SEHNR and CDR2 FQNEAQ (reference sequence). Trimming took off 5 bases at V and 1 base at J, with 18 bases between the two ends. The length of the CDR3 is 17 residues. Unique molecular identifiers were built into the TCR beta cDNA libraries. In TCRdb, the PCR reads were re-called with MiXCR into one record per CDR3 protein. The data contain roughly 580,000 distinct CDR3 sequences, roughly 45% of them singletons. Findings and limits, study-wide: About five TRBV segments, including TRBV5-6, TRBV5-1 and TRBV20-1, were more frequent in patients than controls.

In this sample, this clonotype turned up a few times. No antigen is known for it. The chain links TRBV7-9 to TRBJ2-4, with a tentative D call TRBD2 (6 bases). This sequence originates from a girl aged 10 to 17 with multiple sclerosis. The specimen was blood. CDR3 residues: CASSLERLGRAKNIQYF. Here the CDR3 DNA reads TGTGCCAGCAGCCTTGAAAGACTAGGTCGGGCCAAAAACATTCAGTACTTC.